Reported below is one T cell receptor beta chain. Its target is not known. This sample stems from a study of long-term antiretroviral therapy in people with HIV. The study's findings and limits: The clones with expansion before ART were dominant in the repertoire at all time points.

Going into DNA extraction, samples held about 1-10 million cryopreserved PBMC. V shed 5 bases, J shed 0 bases, and the junction held 4 bases outside the gene matches. Germline CDR1 LGHNA, CDR2 YSLEER. This CDR3 comprises 15 residues. The assay used was immunoSEQ (version v3.0), run at survey level. Assay: immunoSEQ multiplex PCR; the TCRdb copy retains only in-frame clones and omits some. This table holds some 34,000 clones, roughly 95% found once. Sequences were derived from unsorted PBMCs, sampled around 6.6 years after starting antiretroviral therapy. The chain uses TRBV4-3 and TRBJ2-7, with 10 bases fitting TRBD1. The receptor was derived from a young man with HIV. The CDR3 DNA is TGCGCCAGCAGCAAAGGACAGGGGGTCTCCTACGAGCAGTACTTC. It is translated as CASSKGQGVSYEQYF.